The 20 T cell receptor beta chains given below trace back to one sample, sequenced in a study of cytotoxic CD8 clonotypes in ibrutinib-treated CLL. Sequencing used immunoSEQ multiplex PCR; TCRdb keeps in-frame clones, though not all of them. The repertoire consists of 150,000 to 200,000 clones, with over 65% occurring once and the leading ten covering roughly 2%. Here the sequenced sample was PBMCs, taken after 12 months of ibrutinib treatment. Source of these receptors: a human donor with chronic lymphocytic leukemia.

CDR3 nucleotide sequence: TGTGCCATCAGTGGACAGCTTGTGAGTAACAATGAGCAGTTCTTC. It is translated as CAISGQLVSNNEQFF. V and J are TRBV10-3 and TRBJ2-1; a weak D match, TRBD1 (5 bases). V lost 4 bases and J 5 bases, leaving 15 bases between the germline ends. Germline V gene lookup returns CDR1 ENHRY and CDR2 SYGVKD. This CDR3 has 15 amino acids.

The J gene is TRBJ1-2, the V gene TRBV28; 12 nucleotides agree with TRBD1. The CDR3 length is 16 residues. V was pared by 5 bases and J by 4 bases, with 8 bases of the junction left unmatched. Germline lookup yields CDR1 MDHEN and CDR2 SYDVKM. As DNA, the CDR3 is TGTGCCAGCAGTCCCAGGGGACAGGGGGCGAGCTATGGCTACACCTTC. Protein product: CASSPRGQGASYGYTF.

The CDR3: CASSVTDLEEKLFF. In DNA, the CDR3 is TGCGCCAGCAGCGTAACAGATCTAGAGGAAAAACTGTTTTTT. The chain links TRBV5-1 to TRBJ1-4; D is unclear. The CDR3 is 14 amino acids. The germline CDR1 and CDR2 sequences are SGHRS and YFSETQ. The V and J ends lost 4 bases and 8 bases respectively, with 15 bases between them. Full variable domain (outside the CDR3, taken from reference TRBV5-1 and TRBJ1-4): KAGVTQTPRYLIKTRGQQVTLSCSPISGHRSVSWYQQTPGQGLQFLFEYFSETQRNKGNFPGRFSGRQFSNSRSEMNVSTLELGDSALYLCASSVTDLEEKLFFGSGTQLSVL.

The V call is TRBV7-9, the J call TRBJ2-1; 10 nucleotides match TRBD2. After removal of 5 bases from V and 0 bases from J, the junction contained 10 bases not matched to a gene. CDR1 SEHNR and CDR2 FQNEAQ come from the germline V gene (reference sequence). The CDR3 is made up of 18 amino acids. The CDR3 region has the DNA TGTGCCAGCAGCGTTGGACTAGCGGAGCGGAGCTCCTACAATGAGCAGTTCTTC. Translating it yields CASSVGLAERSSYNEQFF.

V usage is TRBV28 and J usage is TRBJ2-3; D remains ambiguous. CDR3 length: 14 residues. V lost 2 bases, J lost 3 bases, and 9 bases lay in between. The germline gives CDR1 MDHEN, CDR2 SYDVKM. This CDR3 is CASSLRVWTDTQYF. The CDR3 DNA follows: TGTGCCAGCAGTTTAAGGGTGTGGACAGATACGCAGTATTTT.

CDR3 in DNA: TGTGCCAGCAGCGTAGGAGGGGTGATGTGGAATGAGCAGTTCTTC. It is translated as CASSVGGVMWNEQFF. The chain has TRBV9 and TRBJ2-1; D tentatively reads TRBD1 or TRBD2 (5 bases each). The ends were cut back, 0 bases at V and 7 bases at J, with 14 bases in the middle. The CDR3 spans 15 residues. The germline V gene encodes CDR1 SGDLS and CDR2 YYNGEE.

The gene calls are TRBV18 and TRBJ2-2, with 7 bases that match TRBD2. Trimming took 3 bases from V and 5 from J; bases not matched to a gene: 9. This CDR3 spans 16 amino acids. Germline assignment: CDR1 KGHSH and CDR2 LQKENI. Written as DNA, the CDR3 is TGTGCCAGCTCACCGCGGCTAGCGGAGGTTACCGGGGAGCTGTTTTTT. Protein sequence: CASSPRLAEVTGELFF.

The chain uses TRBV5-1 and TRBJ2-7; the D gene is possibly TRBD2 (6 bases). V gave up 0 bases and J gave up 3 bases, with 16 bases separating them. Germline CDR1 and CDR2: SGHRS and YFSETQ. The CDR3 sequence is 16 residues long. Written as DNA, the CDR3 is TGCGCCAGCAGCTTGGTAGAGGTGGGGACTGGCTACGAGCAGTACTTC. Its protein product is CASSLVEVGTGYEQYF.

This chain links TRBV2 with TRBJ2-1, with 12 bases that match TRBD2. The CDR3 consists of 15 residues. V gave up 0 bases and J gave up 9 bases; unmatched junction bases: 3. CDR1 and CDR2 (germline): SNHLY, FYNNEI. The chain's CDR3 is CASSEATSGGPEQFF. CDR3 nucleotide sequence: TGTGCCAGCAGTGAAGCGACTAGCGGGGGACCTGAGCAGTTCTTC.

There are a few counts of this clone. The chain recombines TRBV2 with TRBJ2-1; 9 bases map to TRBD2. The CDR3 has 15 residues. V was clipped by 7 bases and J by 9 bases; unmatched bases: 13. CDR1 and CDR2 from the germline V gene are SNHLY and FYNNEI. This CDR3 reads CASISGGGAGGEQFF. CDR3 in DNA: TGTGCCAGCATATCCGGCGGGGGGGCCGGGGGTGAGCAGTTCTTC. The full variable domain, with the rest looked up from reference TRBV2 and TRBJ2-1, is EPEVTQTPSHQVTQMGQEVILRCVPISNHLYFYWYRQILGQKVEFLVSFYNNEISEKSEIFDDQFSVERPDGSNFTLKIRSTKLEDSAMYFCASISGGGAGGEQFFGPGTRLTVL.

The chain has TRBV6-5 and TRBJ2-1, with 11 bases fitting TRBD2. J gave up 11 bases and V 4 bases, and 7 bases lay outside the gene matches. Per germline, CDR1 MNHEY and CDR2 SVGAGI. The CDR3 runs 14 residues. The DNA of the CDR3 is TGTGCCAGCAGTTGGTATAGCGGGAGGGTTCAGCAGTTCTTC. Protein sequence: CASSWYSGRVQQFF.

This rearrangement joins TRBV28 to TRBJ1-5; possible D gene TRBD1, 5 bases. The CDR3 sequence is 16 residues long. Germline V gene lookup returns CDR1 MDHEN and CDR2 SYDVKM. V was trimmed by 2 bases and J by 0 bases, leaving 11 bases between them. The CDR3 spells CASSLETVSSNQPQHF. CDR3 DNA: TGTGCCAGCAGTTTAGAGACAGTTTCTAGCAATCAGCCCCAGCATTTT.

The chain couples TRBV7-8 to TRBJ2-7, with TRBD1 matching over 11 bases. V lost 5 bases and J lost 2; bases outside the gene matches: 2. CDR3 length equals 14 residues. CDR1 and CDR2 from the germline V gene are SGHVS and FQNEAQ. CDR3 amino acids: CASSQGQGAYEQYF. The CDR3 DNA reads as TGTGCCAGCAGCCAGGGACAGGGGGCCTACGAGCAGTACTTC.

The chain couples TRBV19 to TRBJ2-1; 9 bases agree with TRBD2. The CDR3 extends over 21 amino acids. J gave up 6 bases and V 4 bases, and 25 bases lay outside the gene matches. Germline assignment: CDR1 LNHDA and CDR2 SQIVND (reference sequence). This CDR3 reads CASSTPSTSGNLKGVSNEQFF. Written as DNA, the CDR3 is TGTGCCAGTAGTACCCCTTCGACTAGCGGAAACCTCAAGGGGGTCTCCAATGAGCAGTTCTTC.

The gene calls are TRBV9 and TRBJ1-1; tentatively, D is TRBD1 (5 bases). CDR1 and CDR2 from the germline V gene are SGDLS and YYNGEE. This CDR3 has 15 amino acids. Trimming removed 4 bases at V and 0 bases at J, with 13 bases between. The CDR3 loop is CASSPQGRMNTEAFF. CDR3 coding DNA: TGTGCCAGCAGCCCTCAGGGACGCATGAACACTGAAGCTTTCTTT.

This chain connects TRBV11-2 to TRBJ2-7, with D tentatively TRBD2 (6 bases). Germline loops: CDR1 SGHAT, CDR2 FQNNGV. Trimming left V 5 bases short and J 2 bases short, with 25 bases between. This CDR3 region has 18 residues. CDR3 sequence reads: CASSPGAMRRGNPYEQYF. CDR3 sequence (DNA): TGTGCCAGCAGCCCCGGGGCCATGCGGAGGGGTAACCCCTACGAGCAGTACTTC.

The rearrangement uses TRBV7-2 and TRBJ2-1, with 12 bases aligning to TRBD1. Germline loops: CDR1 SGHTA, CDR2 FQGNSA. V trimming: 2 bases; J trimming: 9 bases; junction bases outside the gene matches: 5. CDR3 length equals 15 residues. DNA of the CDR3: TGTGCCAGCAGCTTAAAAGGGACAGGGGGCGGTGAGCAGTTCTTC. Translating it yields CASSLKGTGGGEQFF.

V is TRBV6-6 and J is TRBJ2-7, with 8 bases fitting TRBD2. The V and J ends lost 4 bases and 4 bases, in that order; junction bases with no gene match: 9. The V gene's germline CDR1 is MNHNY and CDR2 SVGAGI (reference sequence). CDR3 size: 15 residues. CDR3: CASSSQVRGGYEQYF. CDR3 bases: TGTGCCAGCAGTTCCCAAGTCCGGGGGGGGTACGAGCAGTACTTC.

V usage is TRBV6-6 and J usage is TRBJ2-2; D is ambiguous. V was shortened by 1 base and J by 6 bases, with 3 bases between the two germline ends. Per germline, CDR1 MNHNY and CDR2 SVGAGI (reference sequence). The CDR3 is 12 residues long. CDR3 amino acids: CASSYYAGELFF. Written as DNA, the CDR3 is TGTGCCAGCAGTTACTACGCCGGGGAGCTGTTTTTT.

V usage is TRBV5-4 and J usage is TRBJ2-1, with D possibly TRBD1 on 6 matching bases. Trimming took 3 bases from V and 10 from J, leaving 17 bases between them. Looked up from germline, CDR1 is SGHNT and CDR2 is YYREEE (reference sequence). The length of the CDR3 is 14 residues. The CDR3 loop is CASSWTGQLGEQFF. CDR3 DNA sequence: TGTGCCAGCAGCTGGACCGGACAGCTTGGGGAGCAGTTCTTC.